This passage covers 9 T cell receptor beta chains from one sample sequenced in a study of cytomegalovirus exposure and HLA in healthy donors (dated by TCRdb to about 2017). Library prep was done by the immunoSEQ multiplex PCR assay. The clones in this table, taken by TCRdb from immuneACCESS, are in-frame only. Not every clone is retained; where verified, under half of the shortfall comes from an unresolved V gene, and the cause of the rest is unknown. Here the sample has approximately 280,000 clones; 85% to 90% occur a single time. The top ten clonotypes cover approximately 0.9% of the sample. Sequencing was done on a sample of PBMCs. Every receptor here comes from a woman aged 18-35 years in good health and CMV-seronegative.

J is TRBJ1-4 and V is TRBV2, with D possibly TRBD1 on 6 matching bases. CDR1 and CDR2 from the germline V gene are SNHLY and FYNNEI. The CDR3 has 13 residues. V was cut by 6 bases and J by 6 bases, with 11 bases left in between. In DNA form, the CDR3 reads TGTGCCAGCAGAACAGGGCGGTATGAAAAACTGTTTTTT. It translates to CASRTGRYEKLFF.

The V call is TRBV6-1, the J call TRBJ2-3; D is ambiguous. This CDR3 region has 15 residues. V was shortened by 0 bases and J by 4 bases, with 11 bases between the two germline ends. Germline CDR1 is MNHNS and CDR2 is SASEGT. The CDR3 region is CASSEAVSGADTQYF. The CDR3 region has the DNA TGTGCCAGCAGTGAAGCGGTGTCAGGCGCAGATACGCAGTATTTT.

This rearrangement joins TRBV4-1 to TRBJ2-5; 13 nucleotides match TRBD2. The CDR3 has 18 residues. Germline trimming cut 0 bases from V and 5 bases from J; bases unmatched to any gene: 9. From germline, CDR1 is MGHRA and CDR2 YSYEKL. DNA of the CDR3: TGCGCCAGCAGCCAAGAAGGACTAGCGGGGGAGAGGGGGGAGACCCAGTACTTC. As protein: CASSQEGLAGERGETQYF.

The chain employs TRBV7-9 and TRBJ2-1, with TRBD2 matching 8 bases. This CDR3 is 15 amino acids long. CDR1 is SEHNR, CDR2 FQNEAQ, per germline (reference sequence). Trimming at V came to 1 base and at J to 8 bases, leaving 7 bases not matched to a gene. The CDR3 sequence is CASSLVSGSNDEQFF. The CDR3 nucleotides read TGTGCCAGCAGCTTAGTCAGCGGGAGTAACGATGAGCAGTTCTTC.

This sequence joins TRBV28 and TRBJ2-7; 10 nucleotides line up with TRBD2. CDR3 length: 15 amino acids. V shed 6 bases and J 2 bases; nucleotides not matched to a gene: 7. CDR1 and CDR2 (germline): MDHEN, SYDVKM. The CDR3 spells CASRKTSGTTYEQYF. The CDR3 DNA reads as TGTGCCAGCAGGAAAACTAGCGGGACCACCTACGAGCAGTACTTC. Full variable domain (outside the CDR3, taken from reference TRBV28 and TRBJ2-7): DVKVTQSSRYLVKRTGEKVFLECVQDMDHENMFWYRQDPGLGLRLIYFSYDVKMKEKGDIPEGYSVSREKKERFSLILESASTNQTSMYLCASRKTSGTTYEQYFGPGTRLTVT.

The chain is built from TRBV25-1 and TRBJ2-3; 8 bases are a match to TRBD2. CDR1 and CDR2 from the germline V gene are MGHDK and SYGVNS. The ends lost 2 bases at V and 2 bases at J; junction bases unmatched: 9. The CDR3 is 17 residues long. For the CDR3, the DNA is TGTGCCAGCAGTGAAGAGGGTACTAGCGGCCTCACAGATACGCAGTATTTT. Protein product: CASSEEGTSGLTDTQYF.

A few counts support this clone. The chain carries TRBV19 and TRBJ2-7; 8 positions match TRBD1. The CDR3 covers 13 residues. V was pared by 5 bases and J by 7 bases, with 7 bases of the junction left unmatched. CDR1 LNHDA and CDR2 SQIVND come from the germline V gene (reference sequence). CDR3 DNA sequence: TGTGCCAGTAGTGCCAGGGGGCTTGGGGAGCAGTACTTC. The encoded protein is CASSARGLGEQYF.

J is TRBJ2-3 and V is TRBV6-1, with 7 bases identical to TRBD1. The CDR3 has 15 residues. J was trimmed by 2 bases and V by 6 bases; bases with no gene match: 8. Germline values: CDR1 MNHNS, CDR2 SASEGT. The CDR3 sequence: CASRLNRGHTDTQYF. CDR3 sequence (DNA): TGTGCCAGCAGACTTAACAGGGGTCACACAGATACGCAGTATTTT.

This clone showed up just a few times. In the same sample, other DNA sequences code for this CDR3. The genes are TRBV27 and TRBJ2-7, with 11 bases that match TRBD2. The germline CDR1 and CDR2 sequences are MNHEY and SMNVEV (reference sequence). CDR3 length equals 15 residues. After removal of 5 bases from V and 3 bases from J, the junction contained 6 bases not matched to a gene. CDR3 protein: CASSLGTSGSYEQYF. The CDR3 nucleotides are TGTGCCAGCAGTCTCGGAACTAGCGGGAGCTACGAGCAGTACTTC.